A single sample is the source of the 22 T cell receptor beta chains below, sequenced in a study of blood T cell repertoires in COVID-19. Sequencing was performed with immunoSEQ multiplex PCR; in TCRdb, only in-frame clones are kept and a portion is missing. Among about 100,000 clones listed, 70% to 80% were seen once. What was sequenced was peripheral blood. The receptors originated from a woman in her 70s with acute or convalescent COVID-19.

The V and J genes are TRBV18 and TRBJ2-7; 9 bases agree with TRBD1. The better agreement between TRBJ2-1 and the DNA end casts doubt on the J call. The CDR3 contains 13 residues. Per the germline V gene, CDR1 is KGHSH and CDR2 is LQKENI. The CDR3 region is CASSPRDRDRQFF. The CDR3 DNA reads TGTGCCAGCTCACCCCGGGACAGGGATCGCCAGTTCTTC.

A single count supports this clone. The chain employs TRBV5-8 and TRBJ1-3; D ambiguous. CDR3 size: 14 residues. Trimming removed 3 bases at V and 0 bases at J, with 7 bases between. CDR1 and CDR2 (germline): SGHTS, YDEGEE. This CDR3 reads CASSWESSGNTIYF. The CDR3 nucleotides are TGTGCCAGCAGCTGGGAGAGCTCTGGAAACACCATATATTTT.

The chain is built from TRBV6-5 and TRBJ1-1; D perhaps matches TRBD1 (6 bases). The CDR3 is made up of 15 amino acids. Trimming removed 7 bases from V and 0 bases from J, with 15 bases in between. Germline CDR1 MNHEY, CDR2 SVGAGI. The CDR3 is CASTQYRDVNTEAFF. CDR3 coding DNA: TGTGCCAGCACCCAGTACAGGGACGTGAACACTGAAGCTTTCTTT.

This chain links TRBV2 with TRBJ2-2; TRBD2 matches at 7 bases. The CDR3 is made up of 15 amino acids. CDR1 and CDR2 from the germline V gene are SNHLY and FYNNEI. V shed 8 bases and J 7 bases; nucleotides not matched to a gene: 13. The CDR3 region has the DNA TGTGCCAGCTCCCGAAGTGGGGGGGGTCACGGGGAGCTGTTTTTT. It codes for CASSRSGGGHGELFF.

There are a few counts of this clone. This sequence joins TRBV10-2 and TRBJ1-2; TRBD1 is a possible D gene (5 bases). Germline V gives CDR1 WSHSY, CDR2 SAAADI. This CDR3 spans 15 amino acids. V gave up 3 bases and J gave up 5 bases, with 16 bases separating them. Written as DNA, the CDR3 is TGCGCCAGCAGTGATGTCAGGGCCTTAGGATATGGCTACACCTTC. Translation gives CASSDVRALGYGYTF.

CDR3 sequence: CASSVGLGSNQPQHF. The DNA of the CDR3 is TGTGCCAGCAGCGTTGGGCTGGGTAGCAATCAGCCCCAGCATTTT. The rearrangement uses TRBV9 and TRBJ1-5; D unclear. Germline assignment: CDR1 SGDLS and CDR2 YYNGEE. CDR3 length equals 15 residues. The V end was cut by 2 bases, the J end by 0 bases, with 9 bases between.

This clone was recorded once. V usage is TRBV28 and J usage is TRBJ2-7, with TRBD1 matching 10 bases. CDR3 length: 16 amino acids. The V segment lost 2 bases and the J segment 7 bases; nucleotides outside the gene matches: 11. Germline V lookup: CDR1 MDHEN, CDR2 SYDVKM. The CDR3 here is CASSLLGDRGLVEQYF. CDR3 sequence (DNA): TGTGCCAGCAGTTTACTGGGGGACAGGGGCCTTGTGGAGCAGTACTTC.

V is TRBV12-3 or TRBV12-4 and J is TRBJ2-3; weak D call: TRBD2 (6 bases). With 9 bases removed from V and 6 bases from J, the gap between germline ends came to 10 bases. CDR3 length: 11 amino acids. The CDR3 loop reads CASSGEDTQYF. The CDR3 coding sequence is TGTGCCAGTTCGGGGGAGGATACGCAGTATTTT.

The chain joins TRBV3-1 (or the pseudogene TRBV3-2) to TRBJ2-3; D may be TRBD1 (6 bases). Per the germline V gene, CDR1 is LGHDT and CDR2 is YNNKEL (reference sequence). This CDR3 comprises 14 residues. Trimming took 7 bases from V and 2 from J, leaving 13 bases between them. This chain's CDR3 is CASTNRALTDTQYF. In DNA form, the CDR3 reads TGTGCCAGCACCAACAGGGCCCTCACAGATACGCAGTATTTT.

V gene TRBV2 combines with J gene TRBJ1-6; weak D call: TRBD1 (6 bases). CDR3 length: 15 residues. CDR1 is SNHLY and CDR2 is FYNNEI in the germline V gene. V lost 5 bases and J lost 6, with 14 bases in between. The DNA for the CDR3 is TGTGCCAGCAGTACCCAACAGGGATTTAATTCACCCCTCCACTTT. It specifies CASSTQQGFNSPLHF.

The rearrangement links TRBV28 to TRBJ1-2; D is uncertain. The germline V and J ends were trimmed by 7 bases and 3 bases, with 9 bases remaining between them. The CDR3 is made up of 12 amino acids. Germline CDR1 MDHEN, CDR2 SYDVKM. The CDR3 protein is CASTPRDYGYTF. Here the CDR3 DNA reads TGTGCCAGCACCCCGAGGGACTATGGCTACACCTTC.

The V and J genes are TRBV20-1 and TRBJ2-7, with no clear D. Germline values: CDR1 DFQATT, CDR2 SNEGSKA (reference sequence). The CDR3 spans 11 residues. DNA of the CDR3: TGCAGTGCTAGAGGGTCAACCTTAATGAGCGTC. Its translation: CSARGSTLMSV.

The chain recombines TRBV6-1 with TRBJ1-1; 7 bases align to TRBD1. J lost 6 bases, V lost 3 bases, and 7 bases had no gene match. CDR1 and CDR2 (germline): MNHNS, SASEGT. This CDR3 is built from 14 residues. The CDR3 nucleotides read TGTGCCAGCAGTGACGGACAGGTCAACCCTGAAGCTTTCTTT. This codes for CASSDGQVNPEAFF.

The chain combines TRBV4-1 with TRBJ2-1; 7 positions agree with TRBD1. CDR3 length equals 14 residues. V was clipped by 0 bases and J by 7 bases; unmatched bases: 3. The V gene's germline CDR1 is MGHRA and CDR2 YSYEKL. The CDR3 coding sequence is TGCGCCAGCAGCCAAGATTACAGGGGAAATGAGCAGTTCTTC. Translation gives CASSQDYRGNEQFF.

This chain connects TRBV19 to TRBJ2-2, with 10 nucleotides matching TRBD1. The CDR3 spans 17 residues. Per germline, CDR1 LNHDA and CDR2 SQIVND (reference sequence). Trimming cost V 7 bases and J 4 bases; bases outside gene matches: 12. DNA of the CDR3: TGTGCCAGTACCCGGCCCCAGGACAGGGGGTTCACCGGGGAGCTGTTTTTT. It specifies CASTRPQDRGFTGELFF.

The V gene is TRBV3-1 (or the pseudogene TRBV3-2), the J gene TRBJ1-1, with TRBD1 matching 8 bases. CDR1 and CDR2 from the germline V gene are LGHDT and YNNKEL (reference sequence). The junction had 2 bases not matched to a gene; V was cut back by 4 bases and J by 1 base. CDR3 length equals 14 residues. CDR3 loop: CASSLTGGNTEAFF. The CDR3 nucleotides read TGTGCCAGCAGCCTTACAGGGGGGAACACTGAAGCTTTCTTT.

This clone occurred once. The chain combines TRBV14 with TRBJ1-3; 7 bases map to TRBD1. Germline-derived CDR1 and CDR2 are SGHDN and FVKESK. V gave up 4 bases and J gave up 9 bases; unmatched junction bases: 3. This CDR3 is 12 amino acids long. In DNA form, the CDR3 reads TGTGCCAGCAGCCCCGACAGGGTCACCATATATTTT. As protein: CASSPDRVTIYF. Complete variable domain (other parts from reference TRBV14 and TRBJ1-3): EAGVTQFPSHSVIEKGQTVTLRCDPISGHDNLYWYRRVMGKEIKFLLHFVKESKQDESGMPNNRFLAERTGGTYSTLKVQPAELEDSGVYFCASSPDRVTIYFGEGSWLTVV.

This chain uses TRBV7-9 with TRBJ1-5; D unclear. CDR1 is SEHNR, CDR2 FQNEAQ, per germline (reference sequence). Trimming pared 1 base from V and 1 base from J, leaving 5 bases between. This CDR3 spans 14 amino acids. The CDR3 DNA is TGTGCCAGCAGCTTAGATGAGAGCAATCAGCCCCAGCATTTT. It yields the protein CASSLDESNQPQHF. Filled out from reference TRBV7-9 and TRBJ1-5, the complete variable domain reads DTGVSQNPRHKITKRGQNVTFRCDPISEHNRLYWYRQTLGQGPEFLTYFQNEAQLEKSRLLSDRFSAERPKGSFSTLEIQRTEQGDSAMYLCASSLDESNQPQHFGDGTRLSIL.

The J gene is TRBJ2-3, the V gene TRBV19, with 8 bases identical to TRBD2. Unmatched junction bases numbered 11, after V lost 5 bases and J lost 1 base. Germline V gene data show CDR1 as LNHDA and CDR2 as SQIVND (reference sequence). This CDR3 region has 17 residues. CDR3 sequence (DNA): TGTGCCAGTAGTTCCACGGCAGCGGGGGTCGGCACAGATACGCAGTATTTT. This translates into CASSSTAAGVGTDTQYF.

The chain has TRBV19 and TRBJ1-2, with D perhaps matching TRBD1 (5 bases). Germline CDR1 and CDR2: LNHDA and SQIVND (reference sequence). This CDR3 is built from 13 residues. The V and J ends lost 7 bases and 3 bases respectively, with 12 bases between them. The CDR3 sequence: CASKNGRDYGYTF. CDR3 sequence (DNA): TGTGCCAGTAAGAATGGCAGGGACTATGGCTACACCTTC.

V gene TRBV10-3 combines with J gene TRBJ1-4; D is undetermined. Trimming cost V 2 bases and J 0 bases, with 7 bases left between them. The germline CDR1 and CDR2 sequences are ENHRY and SYGVKD. CDR3 size: 15 residues. CDR3 protein: CAISEPGATNEKLFF. The CDR3, as DNA: TGTGCCATCAGTGAGCCAGGCGCAACTAATGAAAAACTGTTTTTT.

CDR3: CASGWTQGNEQFF. The CDR3 region has the DNA TGTGCTAGTGGTTGGACACAGGGAAATGAGCAGTTCTTC. The chain combines TRBV12-5 with TRBJ2-1; maybe TRBD1 (6 bases). The CDR3 totals 13 residues. Germline CDR1 and CDR2: LGHNT and FRNRAP. The V and J ends lost 4 bases and 7 bases respectively, with 11 bases between them.